The clone carrying this T cell receptor beta chain was seen a few times. Antigen specificity is unknown. The data were taken from a study of T-cell memory formation after mild COVID-19. General study points: Still unconfirmed is whether the second-wave clones peaking on day 37 recognized SARS-CoV-2.

After 5'RACE with constant-segment primers, TCR alpha and TCR beta cDNA libraries carrying sample barcodes and UMIs were obtained. TCRdb passed the 5' RACE reads through MiXCR, listing each CDR3 protein once. The repertoire consists of 300,000 to 400,000 distinct CDR3 sequences, with approximately 15% occurring once and the leading ten covering 20% to 25%. V lost 1 base and J lost 9; bases outside the gene matches: 7. The CDR3 extends over 14 amino acids. Looked up from germline, CDR1 is SGHRS and CDR2 is YFSETQ. The specimen was PBMCs or a T cell subset sorted from them (not recorded which). This chain links TRBV5-1 with TRBJ1-1; 9 nucleotides match TRBD1. This clonotype was sampled from a man aged 18 to 29 who had mild COVID-19 (a few samples of this study predate the infection). Cell type and time point are not known. This chain's CDR3 is CASSLFGQGTQAFF. As DNA, the CDR3 is TGCGCCAGCAGCTTGTTCGGACAGGGGACCCAAGCTTTCTTT.